The 20 T cell receptor beta chains below all came from one sample that was sequenced in a study of PD-1 blockade in classical Hodgkin lymphoma. Regarding time point: cycle 4 day 1 (C4D1), after more than five weeks of nivolumab. The patients all showed relapse after autologous stem cell transplantation, while their brentuximab vedotin exposure varied. The table came from immunoSEQ multiplex PCR; TCRdb's copy has only in-frame clones and leaves some out. The repertoire consists of fewer than 35,000 clones, with approximately 85% occurring once and the leading ten covering approximately 17%. The specimen comprised peripheral blood mononuclear cells (PBMCs), sampled before the fourth cycle of nivolumab. These receptor sequences come from a human donor with classical Hodgkin lymphoma.

The chain carries TRBV30 and TRBJ2-2; perhaps TRBD2 as D (6 bases). V lost 5 bases to trimming and J lost 7 bases, with 17 bases between them. Germline assignment: CDR1 GTSNPN and CDR2 SVGIG (reference sequence). CDR3 size: 14 residues. The CDR3 is CAWGRLGAVGELFF. CDR3 nucleotides: TGTGCCTGGGGGCGACTAGGCGCGGTCGGGGAGCTGTTTTTT.

The gene calls are TRBV7-8 and TRBJ2-1; 11 nucleotides match TRBD2. The CDR3 contains 18 residues. Germline V gives CDR1 SGHVS, CDR2 FQNEAQ. The V and J ends lost 5 bases and 2 bases, in that order; junction bases with no gene match: 11. The CDR3 DNA reads TGTGCCAGCAGCCCCACCTTTAGCGGGGGGGCCCCCTACAATGAGCAGTTCTTC. Protein sequence: CASSPTFSGGAPYNEQFF.

The gene calls are TRBV5-1 and TRBJ1-2; D is ambiguous. V lost 3 bases and J lost 6, with 12 bases in between. Per germline, CDR1 SGHRS and CDR2 YFSETQ. This CDR3 spans 13 amino acids. CDR3 in DNA: TGCGCCAGCAGCTGGCTTGGGGAGAATGGCTACACCTTC. This translates into CASSWLGENGYTF.

This rearrangement joins TRBV28 to TRBJ2-2, with TRBD1 matching over 8 bases. The CDR3 is 23 amino acids. With V trimmed by 1 base and J by 0 bases, 22 bases remained unmatched. Germline CDR1 MDHEN, CDR2 SYDVKM. The CDR3 nucleotides are TGTGCCAGCAGTTTATATTCGTTGGGCAGGGGGCCGCGCCGACTACCGAACACCGGGGAGCTGTTTTTT. It encodes CASSLYSLGRGPRRLPNTGELFF.

The rearrangement joins TRBV7-9 to TRBJ1-2, with 7 nucleotides matching TRBD1. Trimming at V came to 5 bases and at J to 3 bases, leaving 6 bases not matched to a gene. Germline CDR1 SEHNR, CDR2 FQNEAQ (reference sequence). The CDR3 length is 14 residues. In DNA, the CDR3 is TGTGCCAGCAGCCACGGGACAGTGTACTATGGCTACACCTTC. The encoded protein is CASSHGTVYYGYTF.

The CDR3 sequence: CASSSGTGPTEAFF. The CDR3 DNA follows: TGCGCCAGCAGCTCTGGGACAGGGCCGACTGAAGCTTTCTTT. The chain combines TRBV5-1 with TRBJ1-1, with 9 positions matching TRBD1. Per the germline V gene, CDR1 is SGHRS and CDR2 is YFSETQ. J lost 5 bases, V lost 3 bases, and 5 bases had no gene match. The CDR3 extends over 14 amino acids.

The V gene is TRBV6-6, the J gene TRBJ1-2; the match to TRBD1 covers 8 bases. Trimming at V came to 2 bases and at J to 6 bases, leaving 5 bases not matched to a gene. The CDR3 spans 14 residues. Germline V gene lookup returns CDR1 MNHNY and CDR2 SVGAGI (reference sequence). In DNA, the CDR3 is TGTGCCAGCAGTTACGGGCAGGGGGCTGATGGCTACACCTTC. It encodes CASSYGQGADGYTF.

For this clone: Other DNA sequences in this sample translate to the same CDR3. This sequence joins TRBV29-1 and TRBJ1-1; no reliable D call. This CDR3 is 13 amino acids long. V shed 3 bases and J shed 4 bases, with 12 bases lying between them. Germline V CDR1 and CDR2: SQVTM, ANQGSEA. This CDR3 reads CSVEGGLATEAFF. The CDR3 bases are TGCAGCGTTGAGGGAGGGTTGGCCACTGAAGCTTTCTTT.

The gene calls are TRBV7-2 and TRBJ1-4; no reliable D call. The germline V gene has CDR1 SGHTA and CDR2 FQGNSA. This CDR3 region has 15 residues. V lost 1 base, J lost 4 bases, and 10 bases lay in between. The CDR3 DNA is TGTGCCAGCAGCTTAGGGACCATCCTTAATGAAAAACTGTTTTTT. Its translation is CASSLGTILNEKLFF.

The chain uses TRBV28 and TRBJ1-1; 12 positions match TRBD1. CDR3 length equals 17 residues. Germline CDR1 MDHEN, CDR2 SYDVKM. Losses at the gene ends were 5 bases for V and 3 bases for J; bases not matched to a gene: 10. This CDR3 is CASSIAGTGGWDTEAFF. The CDR3 coding sequence is TGTGCCAGCAGTATAGCCGGGACAGGGGGCTGGGACACTGAAGCTTTCTTT.

J is TRBJ2-5 and V is TRBV5-6; 8 bases match TRBD1. Germline V CDR1 and CDR2: SGHDT, YYEEEE. V lost 3 bases, J lost 4 bases, and 5 bases stayed unmatched. The CDR3 is made up of 14 amino acids. The CDR3 sequence is CASSWTGPSETQYF. Written as DNA, the CDR3 is TGTGCCAGCAGCTGGACAGGGCCGTCAGAGACCCAGTACTTC.

The chain links TRBV4-1 to TRBJ1-5; TRBD1 might be the D (5 bases). CDR1 and CDR2 from the germline V gene are MGHRA and YSYEKL. V was trimmed by 3 bases and J by 0 bases, leaving 6 bases between them. This CDR3 has 14 residues. The chain's CDR3 is CASSQGPSNQPQHF. The CDR3 DNA follows: TGCGCCAGCAGCCAGGGGCCTAGCAATCAGCCCCAGCATTTT.

The chain carries TRBV6-6 and TRBJ2-5; 12 bases agree with TRBD2. The CDR3 is 16 amino acids. Germline CDR1 MNHNY, CDR2 SVGAGI (reference sequence). V gave up 6 bases and J gave up 0 bases; unmatched junction bases: 5. The CDR3 sequence is CASRPTSGGNQETQYF. The CDR3 region has the DNA TGTGCCAGCAGGCCGACTAGCGGGGGTAACCAAGAGACCCAGTACTTC.

V and J are TRBV18 and TRBJ2-7, with 8 bases fitting TRBD2. The CDR3 has 15 residues. CDR1 and CDR2 (germline): KGHSH, LQKENI. V gave up 3 bases and J gave up 0 bases; unmatched junction bases: 4. CDR3 amino acids: CASSPVAGSSYEQYV. DNA for the CDR3: TGTGCCAGCTCACCGGTAGCGGGGAGCTCCTACGAGCAGTACGTC.

This rearrangement joins TRBV5-1 to TRBJ2-3; D tentatively fits TRBD1 or TRBD2 (5 bases each). V was clipped by 7 bases and J by 4 bases, with 16 bases between them. The V gene's germline CDR1 is SGHRS and CDR2 YFSETQ. The CDR3 consists of 14 residues. Written as DNA, the CDR3 is TGCGCCAGCGGGACCCGGGGCGGACCAGATACGCAGTATTTT. As protein: CASGTRGGPDTQYF.

V is TRBV15 and J is TRBJ2-2; possibly TRBD2 for D (5 bases). V was cut by 6 bases and J by 4 bases, with 12 bases left in between. This CDR3 spans 14 amino acids. Germline V gene lookup returns CDR1 LNHNV and CDR2 YYDKDF (reference sequence). CDR3 DNA: TGTGCCACCAGTTCCGGCGGGTTCACCGGGGAGCTGTTTTTT. The encoded protein is CATSSGGFTGELFF.

This chain links TRBV15 with TRBJ2-3; 7 nucleotides line up with TRBD2. The germline CDR1 and CDR2 sequences are LNHNV and YYDKDF (reference sequence). This CDR3 is 16 amino acids long. Trimming cost V 3 bases and J 4 bases; bases outside gene matches: 10. This chain's CDR3 is CATSSLGGSWADTQYF. The CDR3 DNA reads TGTGCCACCAGCAGCTTAGGCGGGAGTTGGGCAGATACGCAGTATTTT.

The chain has TRBV4-3 and TRBJ2-6, with D possibly TRBD1 on 6 matching bases. The germline V and J ends were trimmed by 3 bases and 4 bases, with 13 bases remaining between them. The CDR3 totals 16 residues. The germline V gene has CDR1 LGHNA and CDR2 YSLEER. CDR3: CASSQAGATGANVLTF. The CDR3, as DNA: TGCGCCAGCAGCCAGGCAGGGGCGACCGGGGCCAACGTCCTGACTTTC.

The V call is TRBV4-3, the J call TRBJ2-3; D not certain. The germline CDR1 and CDR2 sequences are LGHNA and YSLEER. The CDR3 spans 12 residues. V was shortened by 0 bases and J by 5 bases, with 3 bases between the two germline ends. CDR3 sequence (DNA): TGCGCCAGCAGCCAAGATTTAGATACGCAGTATTTT. This translates into CASSQDLDTQYF.

In its sample, this clone was seen a few times. V is TRBV28 and J is TRBJ2-7, with D possibly matching TRBD2 (5 bases). V gave up 3 bases and J gave up 1 base, with 10 bases separating them. This CDR3 has 14 residues. CDR1 is MDHEN, CDR2 SYDVKM, per germline. The CDR3, as DNA: TGTGCCAGCAGTTTGAATCCGGGATCCTACGAGCAGTACGTC. It codes for CASSLNPGSYEQYV.